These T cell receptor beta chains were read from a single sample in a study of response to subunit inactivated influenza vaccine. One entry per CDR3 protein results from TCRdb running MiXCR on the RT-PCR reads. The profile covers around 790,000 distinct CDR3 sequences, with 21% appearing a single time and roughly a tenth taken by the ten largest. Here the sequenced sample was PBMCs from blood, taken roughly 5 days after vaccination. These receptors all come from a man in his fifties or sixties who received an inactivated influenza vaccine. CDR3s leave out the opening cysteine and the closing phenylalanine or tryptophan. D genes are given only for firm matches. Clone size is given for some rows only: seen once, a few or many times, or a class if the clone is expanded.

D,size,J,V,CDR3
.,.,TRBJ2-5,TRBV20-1,SASPLGGETETQY
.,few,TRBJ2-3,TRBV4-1,ASSQEGTPNTDTQY
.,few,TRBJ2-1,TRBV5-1,ASSLDGRRSSYNEQF
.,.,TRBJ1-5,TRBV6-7,ASSDSKF
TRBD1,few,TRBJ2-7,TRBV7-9,ASSLGGTGGREQY
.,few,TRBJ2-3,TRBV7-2,ASSPLGGGHRTDTQY
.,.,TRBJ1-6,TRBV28,ASSRVPGTSETLH
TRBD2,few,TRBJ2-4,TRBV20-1,SARGLAGGGNIQY
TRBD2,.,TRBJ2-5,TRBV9,ASSSLGGASETQY
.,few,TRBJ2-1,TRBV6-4,ASSDSGFGGSFSYNEQF
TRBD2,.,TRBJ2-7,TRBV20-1,SARPGLAGEQY